This note documents a single T cell receptor beta chain sequence. Its target is unknown. These data are taken from a study of OX40 agonist ivuxolimab in advanced cancers. Produced via immunoSEQ multiplex PCR; TCRdb's table is partial and in-frame only. The sample yields roughly 80,000 clones, more than 75% seen once. Baseline, cycle 4 day 1, and cycle 7 day 1 were the blood sampling points. CDR1 is SGHRS and CDR2 is YFSETQ in the germline V gene. The CDR3 runs to 15 residues. Trimming pared 0 bases from V and 0 bases from J, leaving 8 bases between. Study findings and constraints: Both blood CD4+ and CD8+ T cells showed clonal growth by week 6 at 0.1 to 3.0 mg/kg.

This sequence joins TRBV5-1 and TRBJ2-3; D uncertain. This receptor was identified in an adult with an advanced solid tumor such as melanoma, head and neck, liver or kidney cancer. The source material was CD4+ or CD8+ T cells sorted from blood, sampled in a trial of the OX40 agonist ivuxolimab. CDR3 sequence: CASSLAEPSTDTQYF. The DNA of the CDR3 is TGCGCCAGCAGCTTGGCCGAGCCTAGCACAGATACGCAGTATTTT. The whole variable domain, filled in from reference TRBV5-1 and TRBJ2-3, reads KAGVTQTPRYLIKTRGQQVTLSCSPISGHRSVSWYQQTPGQGLQFLFEYFSETQRNKGNFPGRFSGRQFSNSRSEMNVSTLELGDSALYLCASSLAEPSTDTQYFGPGTRLTVL.